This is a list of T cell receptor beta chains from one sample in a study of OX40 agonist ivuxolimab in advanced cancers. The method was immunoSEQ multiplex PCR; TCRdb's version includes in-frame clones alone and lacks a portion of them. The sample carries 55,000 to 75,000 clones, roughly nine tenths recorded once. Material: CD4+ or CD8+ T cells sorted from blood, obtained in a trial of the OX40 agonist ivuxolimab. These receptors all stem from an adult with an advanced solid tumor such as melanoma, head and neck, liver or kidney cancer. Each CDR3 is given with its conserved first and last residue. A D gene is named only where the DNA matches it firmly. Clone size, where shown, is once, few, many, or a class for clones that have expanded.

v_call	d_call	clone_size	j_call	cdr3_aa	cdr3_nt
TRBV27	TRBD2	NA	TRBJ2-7	CASSPGLAGVRGVGIPYEQYF	TGTGCCAGCAGTCCAGGACTAGCGGGAGTTCGGGGTGTAGGGATACCCTACGAGCAGTACTTC
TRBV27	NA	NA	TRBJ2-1	CASSLSLYNEQFF	TGTGCCAGCAGTTTATCCCTTTACAATGAGCAGTTCTTC
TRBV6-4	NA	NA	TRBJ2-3	CASSDSPGGTDTQYF	TGTGCCAGCAGTGACTCGCCAGGGGGCACAGATACGCAGTATTTT
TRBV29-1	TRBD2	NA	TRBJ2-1	CSVCGGEGNEQFF	TGCAGCGTGTGCGGGGGAGAGGGCAATGAGCAGTTCTTC
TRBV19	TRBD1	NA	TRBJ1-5	CASRNRDRGRNQPQHF	TGTGCCAGTAGAAATCGGGACAGGGGTCGGAATCAGCCCCAGCATTTT
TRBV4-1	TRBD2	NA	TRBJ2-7	CASREGTSDYYEQYF	TGCGCCAGCAGGGAGGGGACTAGTGACTACTACGAGCAGTACTTC
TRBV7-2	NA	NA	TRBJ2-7	CASSFSSQTATYEQYF	TGTGCCAGCAGCTTTTCGAGCCAGACAGCAACCTACGAGCAGTACTTC
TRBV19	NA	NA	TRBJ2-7	CASSPGTPPLGQYF	TGTGCCAGTAGTCCCGGGACACCGCCCCTTGGGCAGTACTTC
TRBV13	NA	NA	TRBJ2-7	CASSLERGGVEQYF	TGTGCCAGCAGCTTAGAGAGAGGAGGTGTTGAGCAGTACTTC
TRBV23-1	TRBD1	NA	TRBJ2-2	CASTFDRATGELFF	TGCGCCAGCACCTTCGACAGGGCCACCGGGGAGCTGTTTTTT
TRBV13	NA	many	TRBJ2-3	CASSSGTDTQYF	TGTGCCAGCAGTTCTGGCACAGATACGCAGTATTTT
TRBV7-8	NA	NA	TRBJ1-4	CASSLIGFDLNEKLFF	TGTGCCAGCAGCTTAATCGGGTTCGACCTTAATGAAAAACTGTTTTTT
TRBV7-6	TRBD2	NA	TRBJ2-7	CASSFGGSSSYEQYF	TGTGCCAGCAGCTTCGGCGGGAGCTCCTCCTACGAGCAGTACTTC
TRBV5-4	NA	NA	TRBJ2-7	CASSLGFGEQYF	TGTGCCAGCAGCTTGGGTTTTGGCGAGCAGTACTTC
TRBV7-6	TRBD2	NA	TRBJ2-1	CASSLTSEGHNEQFF	TGTGCCAGCAGCCTGACTAGCGAGGGCCACAATGAGCAGTTCTTC
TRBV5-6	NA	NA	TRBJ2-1	CASSLDYYNEQFF	TGTGCCAGCAGCTTGGACTACTACAATGAGCAGTTCTTC
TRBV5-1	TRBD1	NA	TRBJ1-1	CASSSDREVFTEAFF	TGCGCCAGCAGCTCCGACAGGGAGGTTTTCACTGAAGCTTTCTTT
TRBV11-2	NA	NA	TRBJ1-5	CASSLGPYGGSNQPQHF	TGTGCCAGCAGCTTAGGCCCCTATGGGGGGAGCAATCAGCCCCAGCATTTT
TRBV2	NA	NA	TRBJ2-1	CASSSPNYLNEQFF	TGTGCCAGCAGTTCCCCGAATTATCTCAATGAGCAGTTCTTC
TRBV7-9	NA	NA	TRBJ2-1	CASSISSQKFF	TGTGCCAGCAGCATAAGTTCTCAAAAGTTCTTC
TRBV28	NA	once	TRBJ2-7	CASSPVGYEQYF	TGTGCCAGCAGCCCCGTAGGTTACGAGCAGTACTTC
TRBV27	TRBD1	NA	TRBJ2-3	CASSLWQGASDTQYF	TGTGCCAGCAGTTTATGGCAGGGGGCCTCAGATACGCAGTATTTT
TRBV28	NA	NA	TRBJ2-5	CASSHGDFQETQYF	TGTGCCAGCAGTCACGGGGATTTCCAAGAGACCCAGTACTTC
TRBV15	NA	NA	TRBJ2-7	CATSPVPGGQQYF	TGTGCCACCAGTCCTGTCCCCGGCGGCCAGCAGTACTTC
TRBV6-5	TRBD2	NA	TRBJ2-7	CASSYGAGMHEQYF	TGTGCCAGCAGTTACGGAGCGGGAATGCACGAGCAGTACTTC
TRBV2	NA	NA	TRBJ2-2	CVTHGADTGELFF	TGTGTCACGCACGGGGCGGACACCGGGGAGCTGTTTTTT
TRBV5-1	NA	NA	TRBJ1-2	CASSLEWGTTNYGYTF	TGCGCCAGCAGCTTGGAGTGGGGAACCACTAACTATGGCTACACCTTC
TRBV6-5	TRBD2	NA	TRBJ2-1	CASSYPTSGDYNKQFF	TGTGCCAGCAGTTACCCCACTAGCGGGGACTACAATAAGCAGTTCTTC
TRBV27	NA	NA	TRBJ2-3	CASSVIRHTDTQYF	TGTGCCAGCAGCGTGATCCGCCACACAGATACGCAGTATTTT
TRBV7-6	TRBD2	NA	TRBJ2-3	CASSLRLAGSTDTQYF	TGTGCCAGCAGCCTCCGACTAGCGGGAAGCACAGATACGCAGTATTTT
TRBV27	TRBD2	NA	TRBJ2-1	CASSLDGLAFPTAYNEQFF	TGTGCCAGCAGTTTAGATGGACTAGCGTTCCCCACGGCCTACAATGAGCAGTTCTTC
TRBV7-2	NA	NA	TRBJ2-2	CASTREGEYTGELFF	TGTGCCAGCACCAGAGAGGGGGAGTACACCGGGGAGCTGTTTTTT
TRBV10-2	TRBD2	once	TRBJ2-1	CASSGTSPLSPYNEQFF	TGCGCCAGCAGTGGGACTAGCCCATTATCCCCCTACAATGAGCAGTTCTTC
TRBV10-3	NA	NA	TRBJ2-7	CAISEFTGNEQYF	TGTGCCATCAGTGAGTTTACAGGAAACGAGCAGTACTTC
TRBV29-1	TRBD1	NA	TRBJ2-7	CSVTGTGGPDEYF	TGCAGCGTGACCGGGACAGGGGGCCCTGATGAGTACTTC
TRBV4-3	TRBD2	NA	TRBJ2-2	CASSQDRLAGLGGELFF	TGCGCCAGCAGCCAAGATAGGCTAGCGGGATTGGGCGGGGAGCTGTTTTTT
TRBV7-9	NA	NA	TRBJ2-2	CASRDTGELFF	TGTGCCAGCAGGGATACCGGGGAGCTGTTTTTT
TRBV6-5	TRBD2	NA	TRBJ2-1	CASSPYLAGSGWFF	TGTGCCAGCAGCCCCTATCTAGCGGGATCGGGTTGGTTCTTC
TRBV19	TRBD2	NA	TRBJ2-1	CASSMAASGLSSYNEQFF	TGTGCCAGTAGTATGGCGGCTAGCGGTTTGAGCTCCTACAATGAGCAGTTCTTC
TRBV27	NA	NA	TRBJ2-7	CASSLWQGMGYEQYF	TGTGCCAGCAGTTTATGGCAGGGGATGGGCTACGAGCAGTACTTC
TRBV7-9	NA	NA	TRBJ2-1	CASSSPGGFEQFF	TGTGCCAGCAGCTCCCCCGGAGGGTTTGAGCAGTTCTTC
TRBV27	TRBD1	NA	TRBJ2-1	CASSSYSETGAHNEQFF	TGTGCCAGCAGTTCGTACTCGGAGACAGGGGCACACAATGAGCAGTTCTTC
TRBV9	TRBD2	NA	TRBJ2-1	CASSGTSGSLNEQFF	TGTGCCAGCAGCGGGACTAGCGGGAGTTTAAATGAGCAGTTCTTC
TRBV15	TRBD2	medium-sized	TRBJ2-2	CATTTSGRAPGELFF	TGTGCCACGACGACTAGCGGGAGGGCTCCCGGGGAGCTGTTTTTT
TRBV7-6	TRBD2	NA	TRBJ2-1	CASSLGLADRTNEQFF	TGTGCCAGCAGCTTAGGACTAGCGGATAGAACTAATGAGCAGTTCTTC
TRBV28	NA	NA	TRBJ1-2	CASSPPPTGNYGYTF	TGTGCCAGCAGTCCCCCACCGACTGGTAACTATGGCTACACCTTC
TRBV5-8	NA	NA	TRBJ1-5	CASSTAGGGDQPQHF	TGTGCCAGCAGCACCGCCGGGGGCGGGGATCAGCCCCAGCATTTT
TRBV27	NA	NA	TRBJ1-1	CASSLDPQGGTEAFF	TGTGCCAGCAGTTTAGATCCCCAGGGCGGCACTGAAGCTTTCTTT
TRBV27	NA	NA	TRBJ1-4	CASSLSTGVNEKLFF	TGTGCCAGCAGCCTTTCGACAGGAGTTAATGAAAAACTGTTTTTT
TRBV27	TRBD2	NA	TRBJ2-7	CASSPAGGYEQYF	TGTGCCAGCAGCCCAGCGGGGGGTTACGAGCAGTACTTC
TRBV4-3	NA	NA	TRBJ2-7	CASSSVGLGSRLYEQYF	TGCGCCAGCAGCTCAGTAGGGCTGGGGTCCAGGCTCTACGAGCAGTACTTC
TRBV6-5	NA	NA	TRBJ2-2	CASSFDGTLNTGELFF	TGTGCCAGCAGTTTTGACGGGACACTGAACACCGGGGAGCTGTTTTTT
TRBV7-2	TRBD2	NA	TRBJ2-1	CASSLSGSSYNEQFF	TGTGCCAGCAGCTTGAGCGGGAGCTCCTACAATGAGCAGTTCTTC
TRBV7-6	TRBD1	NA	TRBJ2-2	CASSSRQGGHLGITGELFF	TGTGCCAGCAGCTCAAGACAGGGGGGCCATCTAGGAATCACCGGGGAGCTGTTTTTT